The sequence of this T cell receptor (beta chain) was determined in a study of T cells in Graves' hyperthyroidism and ophthalmopathy. Study background: Initial diagnosis, before any treatment, was when peripheral blood was collected. Study outcomes and limitations: Median prediction lead before ophthalmopathy onset was 6.5 to 7 months with the model. Ophthalmopathy stood apart from stable hyperthyroidism in a 13 V-J model.

The CDR3 has 13 residues. The germline gives CDR1 SGHRS, CDR2 YFSETQ. Trimming removed 4 bases from V and 10 bases from J; junction bases left unmatched: 8. RNA transcripts yielded amplified TCR beta CDR3 regions. A first-round RT-PCR of the TCR CDR3 used the HTBI primer set. One entry per CDR3 protein, called by TCRdb with MiXCR from the multiplex PCR reads. This table has approximately 34,000 distinct CDR3 sequences, around half appearing once. As regards this clonotype: Its antigen is as yet unknown.

This clonotype was sampled from a middle-aged woman with Graves' ophthalmopathy. The chain uses TRBV5-1 and TRBJ2-1, with 7 positions matching TRBD1. Sample: blood. In nucleotides, the CDR3 is TGCGCCAGCAGCGTGGGGGTACAGGGGGAGCAGTTCTTC. It yields the protein CASSVGVQGEQFF. The full variable domain, completed using reference TRBV5-1 and TRBJ2-1, is KAGVTQTPRYLIKTRGQQVTLSCSPISGHRSVSWYQQTPGQGLQFLFEYFSETQRNKGNFPGRFSGRQFSNSRSEMNVSTLELGDSALYLCASSVGVQGEQFFGPGTRLTVL.